This T cell receptor (beta chain) derives from a study of shared clonotypes between healthy human individuals. As regards this clone: This sample also contains other DNA sequences that code for the same CDR3.

Naive CD8 cells lacked CD45RO and underwent positive selection for CCR7, leaving out terminally differentiated effector memory CD45RA+ cells. Looked up from germline, CDR1 is MGHRA and CDR2 is YSYEKL. CDR3 length: 12 amino acids. The ends lost 4 bases at V and 6 bases at J; junction bases unmatched: 2. Profiling relied on immunoSEQ multiplex PCR, and the TCRdb table lists in-frame clones only, not all of them. Of just over 2,000,000 clones listed, 85% to 95% are singletons. This TCR was recovered from a man younger than 30 in good health. J is TRBJ2-7 and V is TRBV4-1, with TRBD2 identical over 8 bases. Sequencing used naive CD8+ T cells sorted from blood. The CDR3, as DNA: TGCGCCAGCAGCCTCCGGGGGGGCGAGCAGTACTTC. It encodes CASSLRGGEQYF.